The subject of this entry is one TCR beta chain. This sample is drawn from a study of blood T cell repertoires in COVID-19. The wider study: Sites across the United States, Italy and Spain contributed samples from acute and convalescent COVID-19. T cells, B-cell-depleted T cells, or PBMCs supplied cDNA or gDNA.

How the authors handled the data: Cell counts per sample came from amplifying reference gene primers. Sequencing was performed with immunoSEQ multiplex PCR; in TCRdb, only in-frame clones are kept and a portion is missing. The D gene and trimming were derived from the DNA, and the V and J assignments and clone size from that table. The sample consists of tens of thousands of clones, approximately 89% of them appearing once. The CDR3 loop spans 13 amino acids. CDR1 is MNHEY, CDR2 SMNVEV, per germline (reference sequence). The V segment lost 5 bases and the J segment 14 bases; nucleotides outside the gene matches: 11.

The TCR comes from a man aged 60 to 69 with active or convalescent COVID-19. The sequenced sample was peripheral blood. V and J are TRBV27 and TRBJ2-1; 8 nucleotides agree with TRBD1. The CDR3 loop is CASSPDRGPAKFF. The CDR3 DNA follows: TGTGCCAGCAGTCCTGACAGGGGCCCTGCGAAGTTCTTC.